This is a list of T cell receptor beta chains from one sample in a study of blood T cells in healthy people across ages. TCRdb processed the 5' RACE reads anew with MiXCR; each CDR3 protein has one entry. The sample includes 350,000 to 450,000 distinct CDR3 sequences, roughly half of them seen just once. What was sequenced was blood. The receptors originated from a man aged 60-69 years in good health. The CDR3 runs from the conserved cysteine through the conserved F or W. D genes are given only for firm matches. Expanded clones are given a class, and other clones once, few, many or no size at all.

J gene: TRBJ1-2; V gene: TRBV28; clone size: .; D gene: .; CDR3 length: 14; CDR3 DNA: TGTGCCAGCAGCCCCGCACAAGCTAACTATGGCTACACCTTC; CDR3 protein: CASSPAQANYGYTF
J gene: TRBJ2-1; V gene: TRBV6-5; clone size: .; D gene: .; CDR3 length: 17; CDR3 DNA: TGTGCCAGCAGTTCCCTACCCCGCCTTAGACAGAACAATGAGCAGTTCTTC; CDR3 protein: CASSSLPRLRQNNEQFF
J gene: TRBJ2-7; V gene: TRBV11-2; clone size: .; D gene: .; CDR3 length: 13; CDR3 DNA: TGTGCCAGCAGCTTAGTGCGGGGAAGCGAGCAGTACTTC; CDR3 protein: CASSLVRGSEQYF
J gene: TRBJ2-7; V gene: TRBV9; clone size: .; D gene: .; CDR3 length: 13; CDR3 DNA: TGTGCCAGCAGCGCCGGGACACTTCGCGAGCAGTACTTC; CDR3 protein: CASSAGTLREQYF
J gene: TRBJ2-3; V gene: TRBV6-2/TRBV6-3; clone size: few; D gene: .; CDR3 length: 14; CDR3 DNA: TGTGCCAGCAGTTACCCGGACCACCTACATACGCAGTATTTT; CDR3 protein: CASSYPDHLHTQYF
J gene: TRBJ2-1; V gene: TRBV20-1; clone size: .; D gene: .; CDR3 length: 17; CDR3 DNA: TGCAGTGCTAGAGTAACGGGTCTGGCGGGGTTTTACAATGAGCAGTTCTTC; CDR3 protein: CSARVTGLAGFYNEQFF
J gene: TRBJ2-3; V gene: TRBV5-5; clone size: .; D gene: .; CDR3 length: 14; CDR3 DNA: TGTGCCAGCAGCTCCTTGACAGGCACAGATACGCAGTATTTT; CDR3 protein: CASSSLTGTDTQYF
J gene: TRBJ2-4; V gene: TRBV6-2/TRBV6-3; clone size: .; D gene: .; CDR3 length: 14; CDR3 DNA: TGTGCCAGCACCGTAAGGGGATGGGAAAACATTCAGTACTTC; CDR3 protein: CASTVRGWENIQYF
J gene: TRBJ2-1; V gene: TRBV7-9; clone size: .; D gene: .; CDR3 length: 13; CDR3 DNA: TGTGCCAGCAGCTTAGCCCGACCCAATGAGCAGTTCTTC; CDR3 protein: CASSLARPNEQFF
J gene: TRBJ2-6; V gene: TRBV6-1; clone size: .; D gene: TRBD1; CDR3 length: 17; CDR3 DNA: TGTGCCAGCAGTCTCCGGACAGGGTCGAGAGGGGCCAACGTCCTGACTTTC; CDR3 protein: CASSLRTGSRGANVLTF
J gene: TRBJ2-5; V gene: TRBV20-1; clone size: .; D gene: .; CDR3 length: 11; CDR3 DNA: TGCAGTGCTGGACAGCAAGAGACCCAGTACTTC; CDR3 protein: CSAGQQETQYF
J gene: TRBJ1-2; V gene: TRBV29-1; clone size: .; D gene: TRBD1; CDR3 length: 14; CDR3 DNA: TGCAGCGTTGCCCCGGGACAGGGTAACTATGGCTACACCTTC; CDR3 protein: CSVAPGQGNYGYTF
J gene: TRBJ2-5; V gene: TRBV7-2; clone size: .; D gene: .; CDR3 length: 13; CDR3 DNA: TGTGCCAGCAGCCAGAGGAGGAGAGAGCCCCAGTACTTC; CDR3 protein: CASSQRRREPQYF
J gene: TRBJ2-1; V gene: TRBV11-3; clone size: many; D gene: .; CDR3 length: 13; CDR3 DNA: TGTGCCAGCAGCCCCAGGCCAGGCAATGAGCAGTTCTTC; CDR3 protein: CASSPRPGNEQFF
J gene: TRBJ2-3; V gene: TRBV3-1; clone size: .; D gene: .; CDR3 length: 16; CDR3 DNA: TGTGCCAGCAGCCAAGAACGTACGACTAGCACAGATACGCAGTATTTT; CDR3 protein: CASSQERTTSTDTQYF
J gene: TRBJ2-5; V gene: TRBV7-2; clone size: .; D gene: .; CDR3 length: 14; CDR3 DNA: TGTGCCAGCAGCTCGATCGGGGTCGGGGAGACCCAGTACTTC; CDR3 protein: CASSSIGVGETQYF
J gene: TRBJ2-7; V gene: TRBV12-3/TRBV12-4; clone size: few; D gene: TRBD1; CDR3 length: 14; CDR3 DNA: TGTGCCAGCAGTTCCCGGGACAGGGAGTACGAGCAGTACTTC; CDR3 protein: CASSSRDREYEQYF
J gene: TRBJ1-2; V gene: TRBV19; clone size: .; D gene: .; CDR3 length: 14; CDR3 DNA: TGTGCCAGTAGTATGGGCAGGGGACTGCATGGCTACACCTTC; CDR3 protein: CASSMGRGLHGYTF
J gene: TRBJ1-2; V gene: TRBV20-1; clone size: few; D gene: TRBD1; CDR3 length: 15; CDR3 DNA: TGCAGTGCGATAACCAAGGACAGGGGCAGATATGGCTACACCTTC; CDR3 protein: CSAITKDRGRYGYTF
J gene: TRBJ2-5; V gene: TRBV6-7; clone size: .; D gene: .; CDR3 length: 16; CDR3 DNA: TGTGCCAGCAGTTACCCCCGCTCCCAGGGAAAAGAGACCCAGTACTTC; CDR3 protein: CASSYPRSQGKETQYF
J gene: TRBJ2-4; V gene: TRBV4-3; clone size: many; D gene: .; CDR3 length: 13; CDR3 DNA: TGCGCCAGCACGGAGGGCGCCGGGGGCATTCAGTACTTC; CDR3 protein: CASTEGAGGIQYF
J gene: TRBJ1-5; V gene: TRBV20-1; clone size: .; D gene: .; CDR3 length: 13; CDR3 DNA: TGCAGTGCTATCGGGAGCCCCAATCAGCCCCAGCATTTT; CDR3 protein: CSAIGSPNQPQHF
J gene: TRBJ2-1; V gene: TRBV11-3; clone size: .; D gene: TRBD2; CDR3 length: 15; CDR3 DNA: TGTGCCAGCAGCCGGACTAGCGGGGTTGTCGGTGAGCAGTTCTTC; CDR3 protein: CASSRTSGVVGEQFF
J gene: TRBJ2-3; V gene: TRBV28; clone size: few; D gene: .; CDR3 length: 13; CDR3 DNA: TGTGCCACTAGCACCCCTAGCACAGATACGCAGTATTTT; CDR3 protein: CATSTPSTDTQYF
J gene: TRBJ2-7; V gene: TRBV18; clone size: .; D gene: TRBD1; CDR3 length: 12; CDR3 DNA: TGTGCCAGTGCCCTCGACAGGGACGAGCAGTACTTC; CDR3 protein: CASALDRDEQYF
J gene: TRBJ1-2; V gene: TRBV12-3/TRBV12-4; clone size: .; D gene: .; CDR3 length: 12; CDR3 DNA: TGTGCCAGCAGCAAGCCCGGGTATGGCTACACCTTC; CDR3 protein: CASSKPGYGYTF
J gene: TRBJ2-1; V gene: TRBV6-5; clone size: .; D gene: TRBD2; CDR3 length: 16; CDR3 DNA: TGTGCCAGCAAAATCGGACTAGCGGACTCCTACAATGAGCAGTTCTTC; CDR3 protein: CASKIGLADSYNEQFF
J gene: TRBJ2-3; V gene: TRBV5-1; clone size: .; D gene: TRBD2; CDR3 length: 16; CDR3 DNA: TGCGCCAGCAGCTTGGATCCAGCGGGGCGGTCAGATACGCAGTATTTT; CDR3 protein: CASSLDPAGRSDTQYF
J gene: TRBJ2-3; V gene: TRBV7-9; clone size: few; D gene: .; CDR3 length: 15; CDR3 DNA: TGTGCCAGCACCTACGCAGGGGCTAGCACAGATACGCAGTATTTT; CDR3 protein: CASTYAGASTDTQYF
J gene: TRBJ1-2; V gene: TRBV27; clone size: .; D gene: .; CDR3 length: 13; CDR3 DNA: TGTGCCAGCAGACTATGGGGGGCGGGTGGCTACACCTTC; CDR3 protein: CASRLWGAGGYTF
J gene: TRBJ2-5; V gene: TRBV27; clone size: few; D gene: .; CDR3 length: 17; CDR3 DNA: TGTGCCAGCAGTTTATCGGGGACCCGGACCCACCAAGAGACCCAGTACTTC; CDR3 protein: CASSLSGTRTHQETQYF
J gene: TRBJ2-1; V gene: TRBV13; clone size: .; D gene: TRBD2; CDR3 length: 17; CDR3 DNA: TGTGCCAGCAGCCGAAGGGATGGGACTAGCTCCTACAATGAGCAGTTCTTC; CDR3 protein: CASSRRDGTSSYNEQFF
J gene: TRBJ2-1; V gene: TRBV11-1; clone size: .; D gene: TRBD2; CDR3 length: 15; CDR3 DNA: TGTGCCAGCAGCTTACTAGCGGGGGGTTACAATGAGCAGTTCTTC; CDR3 protein: CASSLLAGGYNEQFF
J gene: TRBJ2-3; V gene: TRBV5-1; clone size: .; D gene: TRBD1; CDR3 length: 16; CDR3 DNA: TGCGCCAGCAGAGCTGCCGGGACAGGGTTATCAGATACGCAGTATTTT; CDR3 protein: CASRAAGTGLSDTQYF
J gene: TRBJ2-1; V gene: TRBV5-1; clone size: many; D gene: TRBD2; CDR3 length: 15; CDR3 DNA: TGCGCCAGCAGGTACTTAGCGGGAGGTAATAATGAGCAGTTCTTC; CDR3 protein: CASRYLAGGNNEQFF
J gene: TRBJ2-6; V gene: TRBV7-3; clone size: .; D gene: TRBD1; CDR3 length: 13; CDR3 DNA: TGTGCCAGCAGCTTCGAGGGGGCCAACGACCTGACTTTC; CDR3 protein: CASSFEGANDLTF
J gene: TRBJ2-1; V gene: TRBV20-1; clone size: many; D gene: TRBD2; CDR3 length: 15; CDR3 DNA: TGCAGTGCCCCGACCCTAGCGGGGAGGTACAATGAGCAGTTCTTC; CDR3 protein: CSAPTLAGRYNEQFF
J gene: TRBJ1-1; V gene: TRBV11-2; clone size: few; D gene: TRBD1; CDR3 length: 14; CDR3 DNA: TGTGCCAGCAGCTTAGGACAGGGGTATACTGAAGCTTTCTTT; CDR3 protein: CASSLGQGYTEAFF
J gene: TRBJ1-1; V gene: TRBV7-9; clone size: .; D gene: .; CDR3 length: 11; CDR3 DNA: TGTGCCAGCAGCTCAGGGACTGAAGCTTTCTTT; CDR3 protein: CASSSGTEAFF
J gene: TRBJ2-1; V gene: TRBV20-1; clone size: .; D gene: TRBD2; CDR3 length: 11; CDR3 DNA: TGCAGTGCTAAAGCGGGAGTTGAGCAGTTCTTC; CDR3 protein: CSAKAGVEQFF
J gene: TRBJ1-2; V gene: TRBV10-3; clone size: .; D gene: .; CDR3 length: 11; CDR3 DNA: TGTGCCATCAGTGGGAACTATGGCTACACCTTC; CDR3 protein: CAISGNYGYTF
J gene: TRBJ2-3; V gene: TRBV5-1; clone size: .; D gene: .; CDR3 length: 16; CDR3 DNA: TGCGCCAGCAGCTTGGCCGGGGGCACAGGCACAGATACGCAGTATTTT; CDR3 protein: CASSLAGGTGTDTQYF
J gene: TRBJ2-1; V gene: TRBV6-5; clone size: .; D gene: .; CDR3 length: 15; CDR3 DNA: TGTGCCAGCAGTTACGTCTCTAGCGCCTACAATGAGCAGTTCTTC; CDR3 protein: CASSYVSSAYNEQFF
J gene: TRBJ2-3; V gene: TRBV14; clone size: .; D gene: .; CDR3 length: 14; CDR3 DNA: TGTGCCAGCAGCCGAAACAGAGGCACAGATACGCAGTATTTT; CDR3 protein: CASSRNRGTDTQYF
J gene: TRBJ2-1; V gene: TRBV6-4; clone size: .; D gene: .; CDR3 length: 14; CDR3 DNA: TGTGCCAGCAGTACCGACCGGGCTCGGGATGAGCAGTTCTTC; CDR3 protein: CASSTDRARDEQFF
J gene: TRBJ2-7; V gene: TRBV9; clone size: .; D gene: TRBD1; CDR3 length: 14; CDR3 DNA: TGTGCCAGCAGCGTGACAGGGAGCTCCTACGAGCAGTACTTC; CDR3 protein: CASSVTGSSYEQYF
J gene: TRBJ2-4; V gene: TRBV7-9; clone size: .; D gene: .; CDR3 length: 16; CDR3 DNA: TGTGCCAGCAGCTTAGGTCTGGCTAGCTTTGTGGACATTCAGTACTTC; CDR3 protein: CASSLGLASFVDIQYF
J gene: TRBJ2-3; V gene: TRBV28; clone size: few; D gene: TRBD2; CDR3 length: 15; CDR3 DNA: TGTGCCAGCAGTTACCGGCGGGAGCGCACAGATACGCAGTATTTT; CDR3 protein: CASSYRRERTDTQYF
J gene: TRBJ2-1; V gene: TRBV11-2; clone size: few; D gene: TRBD2; CDR3 length: 17; CDR3 DNA: TGTGCCAGCAGCCCCTACCCCACTAGCGGGAGTATTAATGAGCAGTTCTTC; CDR3 protein: CASSPYPTSGSINEQFF
J gene: TRBJ1-2; V gene: TRBV5-1; clone size: once; D gene: .; CDR3 length: 12; CDR3 DNA: TGCGCCAGCAGCGAGTCGATAGCCGGCTACACCTTC; CDR3 protein: CASSESIAGYTF
J gene: TRBJ2-3; V gene: TRBV27; clone size: few; D gene: .; CDR3 length: 15; CDR3 DNA: TGTGCCAGCAGTTTCCGGCAAGCTTCCCGGGATACGCAGTATTTT; CDR3 protein: CASSFRQASRDTQYF
J gene: TRBJ2-5; V gene: TRBV28; clone size: .; D gene: .; CDR3 length: 12; CDR3 DNA: TGTGCCAGCAGTTTATTACCCGAGACCCAGTACTTC; CDR3 protein: CASSLLPETQYF
J gene: TRBJ1-1; V gene: TRBV11-1; clone size: .; D gene: .; CDR3 length: 17; CDR3 DNA: TGTGCCAGCAGCCGAAATGTTCAGGCGTTGGGGAATGCTGAAGCTTTCTTT; CDR3 protein: CASSRNVQALGNAEAFF
J gene: TRBJ2-3; V gene: TRBV25-1; clone size: .; D gene: TRBD1; CDR3 length: 15; CDR3 DNA: TGTGCCAGCAGTGTAACAGGGGGGACCACAGATACGCAGTATTTT; CDR3 protein: CASSVTGGTTDTQYF
J gene: TRBJ2-4; V gene: TRBV6-6; clone size: .; D gene: .; CDR3 length: 10; CDR3 DNA: TGTGCCAGCCGTCCGGGAGAGCAGTACTTC; CDR3 protein: CASRPGEQYF